These T cell receptor beta chains were read from a single sample in a study of blood T cell repertoires in COVID-19. This table comes from immunoSEQ multiplex PCR, and its TCRdb copy is limited to in-frame clones, with some not included. The table shows about 110,000 clones, with more than 70% occurring only once. The sample consisted of peripheral blood. All receptors come from a woman in her 50s with acute or convalescent COVID-19. CDR3s include the opening cysteine and the closing phenylalanine or tryptophan. D genes are given only for firm matches. The size field is filled for only some rows; it gives once, few, many or a size class.

D gene: TRBD2
J gene: TRBJ2-1
V gene: TRBV7-9
clone size: -
CDR3 protein: CASSSGRDMSSYNEQFF
CDR3 DNA: TGTGCCAGCAGCAGCGGGAGGGACATGAGCTCCTACAATGAGCAGTTCTTC

D gene: -
J gene: TRBJ1-5
V gene: TRBV7-9
clone size: -
CDR3 protein: CASSLGGTGNQPQHF
CDR3 DNA: TGTGCCAGCAGTTTGGGCGGGACCGGGAATCAGCCCCAGCATTTT

D gene: TRBD2
J gene: TRBJ2-7
V gene: TRBV18
clone size: -
CDR3 protein: CASGRWEREEQYF
CDR3 DNA: TGTGCCAGCGGGCGGTGGGAGCGGGAAGAGCAGTACTTC

D gene: TRBD2
J gene: TRBJ2-7
V gene: TRBV19
clone size: -
CDR3 protein: CASSKREAGVGEQYF
CDR3 DNA: TGTGCCAGTAGTAAAAGAGAAGCGGGAGTGGGAGAGCAGTACTTC

D gene: TRBD2
J gene: TRBJ2-4
V gene: TRBV5-5
clone size: -
CDR3 protein: CASSFTSGGNIQYF
CDR3 DNA: TGTGCCAGCAGCTTCACTAGCGGAGGGAACATTCAGTACTTC

D gene: TRBD1
J gene: TRBJ1-6
V gene: TRBV9
clone size: few
CDR3 protein: CASSVGTGISPLHF
CDR3 DNA: TGTGCCAGCAGCGTTGGGACAGGGATTTCACCCCTCCACTTT

D gene: TRBD2
J gene: TRBJ2-2
V gene: TRBV5-1
clone size: -
CDR3 protein: CASSLRWAGATNTGELFF
CDR3 DNA: TGCGCCAGCAGCTTGAGATGGGCGGGAGCAACGAACACCGGGGAGCTGTTTTTT

D gene: TRBD1
J gene: TRBJ1-3
V gene: TRBV6-5
clone size: once
CDR3 protein: CASSKGQGSGNTIYF
CDR3 DNA: TGTGCCAGCAGCAAGGGACAGGGGAGTGGAAACACCATATATTTT

D gene: TRBD1
J gene: TRBJ1-1
V gene: TRBV19
clone size: -
CDR3 protein: CASSPRGDTEAFF
CDR3 DNA: TGTGCCAGTAGCCCCAGGGGGGACACTGAAGCTTTCTTT

D gene: TRBD2
J gene: TRBJ2-7
V gene: TRBV6-1
clone size: -
CDR3 protein: CASSEAASGRYEQYF
CDR3 DNA: TGTGCCAGCAGTGAAGCGGCTAGCGGGAGGTACGAGCAGTACTTC

D gene: -
J gene: TRBJ2-5
V gene: TRBV19
clone size: -
CDR3 protein: CASSIQSGNRETQYF
CDR3 DNA: TGTGCCAGTAGTATACAATCGGGAAATCGAGAGACCCAGTACTTC

D gene: -
J gene: TRBJ1-6
V gene: TRBV28
clone size: -
CDR3 protein: CASRFAQGLNSPLHF
CDR3 DNA: TGTGCCAGCAGATTCGCACAGGGACTAAATTCACCCCTCCACTTT

D gene: -
J gene: TRBJ2-7
V gene: TRBV12-2
clone size: -
CDR3 protein: CASRPPCGARAGSYEQYF
CDR3 DNA: TGTGCAAGTCGCCCCCCATGTGGTGCGCGGGCGGGGTCCTACGAGCAGTACTTC

D gene: -
J gene: TRBJ2-3
V gene: TRBV25-1
clone size: -
CDR3 protein: CASSERLVYDTQYF
CDR3 DNA: TGTGCCAGCAGTGAGCGGCTAGTGTACGATACGCAGTATTTT

D gene: -
J gene: TRBJ1-2
V gene: TRBV5-5
clone size: -
CDR3 protein: CASSPGGQGSYGYTF
CDR3 DNA: TGTGCCAGCAGCCCGGGGGGGCAGGGGAGCTATGGCTACACCTTC

D gene: TRBD2
J gene: TRBJ2-5
V gene: TRBV30
clone size: -
CDR3 protein: CAWSVRGRGQETQYF
CDR3 DNA: TGTGCCTGGAGTGTACGCGGGAGGGGACAAGAGACCCAGTACTTC

D gene: -
J gene: TRBJ1-2
V gene: TRBV6-5
clone size: -
CDR3 protein: CASSYLGQAYGYTF
CDR3 DNA: TGTGCCAGCAGTTACTTAGGTCAGGCCTATGGCTACACCTTC

D gene: TRBD1
J gene: TRBJ1-2
V gene: TRBV7-9
clone size: -
CDR3 protein: CASRAGQGEIEGYTF
CDR3 DNA: TGTGCCAGCAGAGCGGGACAGGGGGAAATCGAGGGCTACACCTTC

D gene: -
J gene: TRBJ1-1
V gene: TRBV19
clone size: once
CDR3 protein: CASSTPLRDTSRLMNTEAFF
CDR3 DNA: TGTGCCAGTAGTACCCCCCTCCGGGACACAAGCAGACTTATGAACACTGAAGCTTTCTTT

D gene: -
J gene: TRBJ1-1
V gene: TRBV4-2
clone size: -
CDR3 protein: CASSQELRGNTEAFF
CDR3 DNA: TGTGCCAGCAGCCAAGAACTCAGGGGTAACACTGAAGCTTTCTTT

D gene: -
J gene: TRBJ1-6
V gene: TRBV24-1
clone size: once
CDR3 protein: CATSVDSNSPLHF
CDR3 DNA: TGTGCCACCAGTGTGGACAGCAATTCACCCCTCCACTTT

D gene: -
J gene: TRBJ2-7
V gene: TRBV10-3
clone size: -
CDR3 protein: CAISESEPAAEQYF
CDR3 DNA: TGTGCCATCAGTGAGTCGGAGCCCGCCGCCGAGCAGTACTTC

D gene: -
J gene: TRBJ2-5
V gene: TRBV29-1
clone size: -
CDR3 protein: CSVVLQGSQETQYF
CDR3 DNA: TGCAGCGTTGTTCTCCAGGGCAGCCAGGAGACCCAGTACTTC

D gene: TRBD1
J gene: TRBJ2-1
V gene: TRBV6-5
clone size: -
CDR3 protein: CASKGQPFNNEQFF
CDR3 DNA: TGTGCCAGCAAGGGACAGCCCTTTAACAATGAGCAGTTCTTC

D gene: TRBD1
J gene: TRBJ1-1
V gene: TRBV4-2
clone size: -
CDR3 protein: CASSSRQGGTMNTEAFF
CDR3 DNA: TGTGCCAGCAGCTCGAGACAGGGCGGGACGATGAACACTGAAGCTTTCTTT

D gene: TRBD1
J gene: TRBJ1-1
V gene: TRBV19
clone size: -
CDR3 protein: CASSSRQGPMNTEAFF
CDR3 DNA: TGTGCCAGTAGTTCCCGACAGGGCCCCATGAACACTGAAGCTTTCTTT

D gene: TRBD2
J gene: TRBJ2-7
V gene: TRBV7-9
clone size: -
CDR3 protein: CASSPPARTSGSYEQYF
CDR3 DNA: TGTGCCAGCAGCCCCCCCGCCCGGACTAGCGGCTCCTACGAGCAGTACTTC

D gene: TRBD2
J gene: TRBJ2-1
V gene: TRBV5-1
clone size: -
CDR3 protein: CASSLLVMLAGGRNEQFF
CDR3 DNA: TGCGCCAGCAGCTTGCTTGTGATGCTAGCGGGAGGGCGGAATGAGCAGTTCTTC

D gene: TRBD1
J gene: TRBJ1-5
V gene: TRBV29-1
clone size: -
CDR3 protein: CSVGTGAYQPQHF
CDR3 DNA: TGCAGCGTTGGCACAGGGGCGTATCAGCCCCAGCATTTT

D gene: TRBD1
J gene: TRBJ2-7
V gene: TRBV10-2
clone size: -
CDR3 protein: CASSASGTGASYEQYF
CDR3 DNA: TGCGCCAGCAGTGCGTCCGGGACAGGGGCGTCCTACGAGCAGTACTTC